Detailed here is one TCR beta chain. Sequenced by immunoSEQ multiplex PCR; TCRdb stores in-frame clones only, minus some. Of some 250,000 clones listed, around 87% are singletons. The data derive from a study of Ad26.COV2.S vaccination and SARS-CoV-2 variants. The CDR3 runs to 12 residues. The V end lost 2 bases, the J end lost 3 bases, and 4 bases lay between the germline ends. CDR1 and CDR2 (germline): MNHEY, SVGEGT. Specified treatment: 19 received Ad26.COV2.S at low or high dose, single or two shots; 5 received placebo; per-sample allocation not given. Sampling occurred on day 63 after the first vaccine or placebo injection.

This TCR was recovered from a person aged 18-65 years who received the Ad26.COV2.S COVID-19 vaccine or a placebo. The sample in question was peripheral blood, obtained in a trial of Ad26.COV2.S vaccine versus placebo. The chain recombines TRBV6-2 or TRBV6-3 with TRBJ1-1; D ambiguous. CDR3 protein: CASSYMDTEAFF. CDR3 DNA sequence: TGTGCCAGCAGTTACATGGACACTGAAGCTTTCTTT.